This is a list of T cell receptor beta chains from one sample in a study of blood T cell repertoires in COVID-19. Only in-frame clones appear in the TCRdb table, and some are missing; sequencing was by immunoSEQ multiplex PCR. Of under 400,000 clones listed, over 75% are singletons. The sequenced sample was PBMCs or T cells enriched from blood (not recorded which). Receptor source: a man between 35 and 55 years old in a cohort exposed to, infected with or recovered from COVID-19 (not recorded which). The CDR3 runs from the conserved cysteine through the conserved F or W. D genes are given only for firm matches. Only some rows state a clone size, as once, few, many or a class for expanded clones.

>TRBJ2-3|.|.|TRBV7-8
TGTGCCAGCAGCTTAGCGCTCAATAGCAAACTCAGCACAGATACGCAGTATTTT
CASSLALNSKLSTDTQYF
>TRBJ2-1|.|TRBD2|TRBV3-1/TRBV3-2
TGTGCCAGCAGCCAAGTGGCTAGCGGGAGTAGCAATGAGCAGTTCTTC
CASSQVASGSSNEQFF
>TRBJ2-1|.|TRBD2|TRBV6-5
TGTGCCAGCAGTAGGACTAGCGGGAAGTACAATGAGCAGTTCTTC
CASSRTSGKYNEQFF
>TRBJ2-1|.|.|TRBV3-1/TRBV3-2
TGTGCCAGCAGCCGGAGCTCCTACAATGAGCAGTTCTTC
CASSRSSYNEQFF
>TRBJ1-1|.|.|TRBV6-5
TGTGCCAGCAGTTCAACCTTCCTCAGGGAAGCTTTCTTT
CASSSTFLREAFF
>TRBJ2-1|.|TRBD2|TRBV9
TGTGCCAGCAGCGTAGCGGGGGGTCCTTTCGATGAGCAGTTCTTC
CASSVAGGPFDEQFF
>TRBJ1-2|.|.|TRBV11-2
TGTGCCAGCAGCCCCTGGGGCGGTGCCTATGGCTACACCTTC
CASSPWGGAYGYTF
>TRBJ1-6|.|.|TRBV15
TGTGCCACCAGCGGTCAGTGGAATTCACCCCTCCACTTT
CATSGQWNSPLHF
>TRBJ2-3|.|TRBD2|TRBV4-1
TGCGCCAGCAGAGGGAACCCTAGCGGTAGCACAGATACGCAGTATTTT
CASRGNPSGSTDTQYF
>TRBJ2-2|.|TRBD2|TRBV5-1
TGCGCCAGCAGAAAAGCGGGAGGGCCCGGCACCGGGGAGCTGTTTTTT
CASRKAGGPGTGELFF
>TRBJ2-1|.|TRBD2|TRBV9
TGTGCCAGCAGCCTAAGCGGGAGCGGGCCCAATGAGCAGTTCTTC
CASSLSGSGPNEQFF
>TRBJ1-4|.|.|TRBV30
TGTGCCTGGAGTGTGGGAGGGTTGCTGTTTTTT
CAWSVGGLLFF
>TRBJ2-7|.|.|TRBV10-1
TGCGCCAGCAGTGATGGCGGATACTCCTACGAGCAGTACTTC
CASSDGGYSYEQYF
>TRBJ2-2|.|.|TRBV27
TGTGCCAGCAGTTTTAGGACTCTGAACACCGGGGAGCTGTTTTTT
CASSFRTLNTGELFF
>TRBJ1-5|.|TRBD1|TRBV19
TGTGCCAGTAGAACCTCCGGACAGGGCAATCAGCCCCAGCATTTT
CASRTSGQGNQPQHF
>TRBJ2-5|.|.|TRBV11-2
TGTGCCAGCAGCTTAGACCAACTAAACGGGGAGACCCAGTACTTC
CASSLDQLNGETQYF
>TRBJ1-1|.|TRBD1|TRBV14
TGTGCCAGCAGCCAAGCAAGGGGGCGAGGCACTGAAGCTTTCTTT
CASSQARGRGTEAFF
>TRBJ1-2|.|TRBD1|TRBV29-1
TGCAGCGTCCCCCGACAGGGGCACTATGGCTACACCTTC
CSVPRQGHYGYTF
>TRBJ1-5|.|.|TRBV30
TGTGCCTGGAGCACCGACTTGGGCAATCAGCCCCAGCATTTT
CAWSTDLGNQPQHF
>TRBJ1-5|few|.|TRBV3-1/TRBV3-2
TGTGCCAGCAGCCCCTTCCCGCCAGGCAATCAGCCCCAGCATTTT
CASSPFPPGNQPQHF
>TRBJ1-3|.|TRBD1|TRBV7-2
TGTGCCAGCAGCTTATCAGGGGGTGGAAACACCATATATTTT
CASSLSGGGNTIYF
>TRBJ1-6|.|TRBD1|TRBV18
TGTGCCAGCTCACCAATCTACAGGGGAGACTATAATTCACCCCTCCACTTT
CASSPIYRGDYNSPLHF
>TRBJ2-5|.|TRBD2|TRBV5-1
TGCGCCAGCAGCTTGGGGACTAGCGGGAGGGCCGGCGAGACCCAGTACTTC
CASSLGTSGRAGETQYF
>TRBJ2-6|.|.|TRBV5-1
TGCGCCAGCGCGACAGGATCCTCTGGGGCCAACGTCCTGACTTTC
CASATGSSGANVLTF
>TRBJ1-1|.|.|TRBV30
TGTGCCTGGGAAAAAAAAACAGGCCATAACACTGAAGCTTTCTTT
CAWEKKTGHNTEAFF
>TRBJ2-1|.|.|TRBV30
TGTGCCTGGAGTAGGGGGGGACCCTACAATGAGCAGTTCTTC
CAWSRGGPYNEQFF
>TRBJ1-3|.|.|TRBV5-6
TGTGCCAGCAGCTTGGAAGCGGGGATTTATGGAAACACCATATATTTT
CASSLEAGIYGNTIYF
>TRBJ1-1|.|.|TRBV13
TGTGCCAGCAGCTTAGCAGGGCCGGCGATTACTGAAGCTTTCTTT
CASSLAGPAITEAFF
>TRBJ2-7|.|TRBD1|TRBV9
TGTGCCAGCAGCGCGGCCGGGACAGGGATAAGAGAGCAGTACTTC
CASSAAGTGIREQYF
>TRBJ2-1|.|.|TRBV30
TGTGCCTGGAGTGTACGCGGCGGGCCGATTCACAATGAGCAGTTCTTC
CAWSVRGGPIHNEQFF
>TRBJ2-7|.|TRBD2|TRBV15
TGTGCCACCAGCAGACCCCTAGCGGGGATTCCCTACGAGCAGTACTTC
CATSRPLAGIPYEQYF
>TRBJ2-1|.|TRBD2|TRBV4-1
TGCGCCAGCAGCCAACCGGCGCGGGAGGGCCACAATGAGCAGTTCTTC
CASSQPAREGHNEQFF
>TRBJ2-2|.|TRBD1|TRBV2
TGTGCCAGCAGTGGACAGGGGGCGCCCGGGGAGCTGTTTTTT
CASSGQGAPGELFF
>TRBJ2-3|.|TRBD2|TRBV10-1
TGCGCCAGCAGCGATAGCGGGACGGGGGGTACGCAGTATTTT
CASSDSGTGGTQYF
>TRBJ2-1|.|.|TRBV6-5
TGTGCCAGCAACCCCATGACCACAGCCTACAATGAGCAGTTCTTC
CASNPMTTAYNEQFF
>TRBJ2-5|.|.|TRBV5-4
TGTGCCAGCAGCTTGGCTCTGGGAGTGGGGGAGACCCAGTACTTC
CASSLALGVGETQYF
>TRBJ1-2|.|.|TRBV6-5
TGTGCCAGCAGCCAGGAGACAGCGTTCTATGGCTACACCTTC
CASSQETAFYGYTF
>TRBJ1-5|.|.|TRBV4-1
TGCGCCAGCAGCCACCCCGGGACACCTCTCGGGCTTAGCAATCAGCCCCAGCATTTT
CASSHPGTPLGLSNQPQHF
>TRBJ1-5|.|.|TRBV12-3/TRBV12-4
TGTGCCAGCAGTTCAATGTATCAGCCCCAGCATTTT
CASSSMYQPQHF
>TRBJ1-1|.|.|TRBV19
TGTGCCAGCGGGTCCCTGATTGAAGCTTTCTTT
CASGSLIEAFF
>TRBJ1-2|few|.|TRBV19
TGTGCCAGTAGTTTCTCTGACTATGGCTACACCTTC
CASSFSDYGYTF